This T cell receptor beta chain was captured in a study of blood T cell repertoires in COVID-19. Per germline, CDR1 MNHEY and CDR2 SVGAGI. The J segment lost 3 bases and the V segment lost 7 bases, leaving 11 bases of the junction unmatched. The CDR3 contains 15 residues. The count of this clone is one. Data came from immunoSEQ multiplex PCR; TCRdb stores just in-frame clones and leaves some out. The sample has about 310,000 clones, 80% to 90% seen once; the top ten hold about 2%. This chain links TRBV6-5 with TRBJ2-7, with 8 nucleotides matching TRBD1. Sequenced material: PBMCs or T cells enriched from blood (not recorded which). The TCR sequence derives from a man between 25 and 39 years old who had recovered from COVID-19. CDR3 loop: CASTISGGPLYEQYF. The CDR3 region has the DNA TGTGCCAGCACCATTTCAGGGGGCCCGCTCTACGAGCAGTACTTC.